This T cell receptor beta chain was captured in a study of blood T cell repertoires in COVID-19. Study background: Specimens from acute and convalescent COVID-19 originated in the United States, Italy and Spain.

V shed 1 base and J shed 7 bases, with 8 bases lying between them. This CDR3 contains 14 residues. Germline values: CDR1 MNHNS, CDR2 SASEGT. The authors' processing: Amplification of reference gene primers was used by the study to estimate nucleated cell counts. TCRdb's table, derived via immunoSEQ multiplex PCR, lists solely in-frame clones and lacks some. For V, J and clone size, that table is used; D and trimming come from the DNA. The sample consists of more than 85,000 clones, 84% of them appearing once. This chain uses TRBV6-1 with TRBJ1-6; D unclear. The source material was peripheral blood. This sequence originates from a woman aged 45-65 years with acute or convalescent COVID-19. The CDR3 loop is CASSEVNSNSPLHF. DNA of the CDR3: TGTGCCAGCAGTGAAGTAAATAGCAATTCACCCCTCCACTTT.